The rows below give T cell receptor beta chains drawn from one sample of a study of T cell responses to AZD1222 COVID-19 vaccine. Profiling relied on immunoSEQ multiplex PCR, and the TCRdb table lists in-frame clones only, not all of them. The sample shows 150,000 to 200,000 clones, around 87% of them seen only once. This specimen consisted of peripheral blood, obtained on day 0 of MenACWY control vaccination. These receptors were taken from an adult in good health. CDR3s include the opening cysteine and the closing phenylalanine or tryptophan. The D gene is left open where the match is weak. Clone sizes are given selectively: once, few, many, or a class where the clone is expanded.

size: .; D: TRBD1; J: TRBJ1-5; V: TRBV28; DNA: TGTGCCAGCAGTCCCCGACCGCAGGGGGGTAATCAGCCCCAGCATTTT; CDR3: CASSPRPQGGNQPQHF
size: .; D: TRBD2; J: TRBJ2-7; V: TRBV27; DNA: TGTGCCAGCAGTCAGACTAGCGGGGCCTACGAGCAGTACTTC; CDR3: CASSQTSGAYEQYF
size: .; D: .; J: TRBJ2-3; V: TRBV3-1/TRBV3-2; DNA: TGTGCCAGCAGCCAAAAGGGAGCCTATAGCACAGATACGCAGTATTTT; CDR3: CASSQKGAYSTDTQYF
size: .; D: .; J: TRBJ2-1; V: TRBV10-3; DNA: TGTGCCATCAGTGAATTGGCTAGCTACAATGAGCAGTTCTTC; CDR3: CAISELASYNEQFF
size: .; D: .; J: TRBJ1-4; V: TRBV7-8; DNA: TGTGCCAGCAGCGGGGATGGGGGGACTCAACTGTTTTTT; CDR3: CASSGDGGTQLFF
size: .; D: .; J: TRBJ1-1; V: TRBV15; DNA: TGTGCCACCAGCAGAGATGCGAACACTGAAGCTTTCTTT; CDR3: CATSRDANTEAFF
size: .; D: .; J: TRBJ2-7; V: TRBV7-8; DNA: TGTGCCAGCAGCCGCGGTCGGGACTTTTCCTACGAGCAGTACTTC; CDR3: CASSRGRDFSYEQYF
size: .; D: .; J: TRBJ1-4; V: TRBV9; DNA: TGTGCCAGCAGCCCGAGGGCTGCAACTAATGAAAAACTGTTTTTT; CDR3: CASSPRAATNEKLFF
size: .; D: .; J: TRBJ2-7; V: TRBV28; DNA: TGTGCCAGCAGTCCTACGGACGGTCTAAGGGGAGAGCAGTACTTC; CDR3: CASSPTDGLRGEQYF
size: .; D: TRBD1; J: TRBJ1-1; V: TRBV5-4; DNA: TGTGCCAGCAGCGTCGACAGGGGGGGCACTGAAGCTTTCTTT; CDR3: CASSVDRGGTEAFF
size: .; D: .; J: TRBJ1-6; V: TRBV6-4; DNA: TGTGCCAGCAAGAAGGACAGCAATTCACCCCTCCACTTT; CDR3: CASKKDSNSPLHF
size: few; D: TRBD1; J: TRBJ1-4; V: TRBV28; DNA: TGTGCCAGCAGACCCCGGGGGACAGGGCGTGAAAAACTGTTTTTT; CDR3: CASRPRGTGREKLFF
size: .; D: TRBD1; J: TRBJ1-2; V: TRBV28; DNA: TGTGCCAGCAGCAAACCAGGGGGCTCTTATGGCTACACCTTC; CDR3: CASSKPGGSYGYTF
size: .; D: .; J: TRBJ1-2; V: TRBV3-1/TRBV3-2; DNA: TGTGCCAGCAGCCCGCTCGGGCATGGCTACACCTTC; CDR3: CASSPLGHGYTF